This T cell receptor (beta chain) emerged from a study of blood T cell repertoires in COVID-19. This CDR3 is 16 amino acids long. J lost 2 bases, V lost 4 bases, and 9 bases had no gene match. Germline V gene sequence: CDR1 SGHAT, CDR2 FQNNGV. The data were produced by immunoSEQ multiplex PCR, yet TCRdb's version contains in-frame clones alone and is incomplete. The table shows about 200,000 clones, with about 88% occurring only once. The chain uses TRBV11-2 and TRBJ2-3; 7 bases match TRBD1. The receptor comes from a woman aged 25 to 39 who had been exposed to COVID-19. The specimen was PBMCs or T cells enriched from blood (not recorded which). Written as DNA, the CDR3 is TGTGCCAGCAGCTCCTCGGGACAGCTTTACACAGATACGCAGTATTTT. This gives the protein CASSSSGQLYTDTQYF.